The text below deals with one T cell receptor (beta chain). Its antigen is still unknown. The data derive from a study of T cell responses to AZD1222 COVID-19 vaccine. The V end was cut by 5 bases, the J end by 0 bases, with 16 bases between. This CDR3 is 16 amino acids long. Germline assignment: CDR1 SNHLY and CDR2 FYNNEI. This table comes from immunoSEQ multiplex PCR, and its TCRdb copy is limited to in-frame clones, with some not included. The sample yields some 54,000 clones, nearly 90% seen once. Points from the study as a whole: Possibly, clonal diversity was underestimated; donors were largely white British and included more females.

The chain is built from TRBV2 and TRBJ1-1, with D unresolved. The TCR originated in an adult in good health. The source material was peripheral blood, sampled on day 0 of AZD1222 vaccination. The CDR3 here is CASSIGRLTLNTEAFF. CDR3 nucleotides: TGTGCCAGCAGTATCGGCAGGCTTACTTTGAACACTGAAGCTTTCTTT.